The entry that follows covers one T cell receptor beta chain sequence. The target antigen is unknown. The sample originates from a study of cytomegalovirus exposure and HLA in healthy donors. Study observations and caveats: Within an earlier analysis, most TCR beta V segments proved productive either about 90% or about 30% of the time. It was in a later analysis that TCR association rates were seen to vary by HLA locus, highest for DRB1 and lowest for HLA-C. Later work associated 16,951 TCR beta sequences with HLA alleles at 0.05 false discovery rate.

CDR3 length: 12 residues. Germline CDR1 MNHEY, CDR2 SVGAGI. V lost 4 bases and J 6 bases, leaving 7 bases between the germline ends. A multiplex PCR was run with 60 Vbeta primers and 13 Jbeta primers. Produced via immunoSEQ multiplex PCR; TCRdb's table is partial and in-frame only. The table includes 37,000 or so clones, roughly four fifths detected once. The origin of this receptor is a woman aged 35 to 49 in good health and CMV-seronegative. Sequenced sample: PBMCs. The rearrangement links TRBV6-5 to TRBJ2-1; D possibly corresponds to TRBD2 (6 bases). The CDR3, as DNA: TGTGCCAGCAGTTTGACTAGCAATGAGCAGTTCTTC. Encoded protein: CASSLTSNEQFF.